Shown below are 28 T cell receptor beta chains from a single sample sequenced in a study of T cell responses to AZD1222 COVID-19 vaccine. Sequencing used immunoSEQ multiplex PCR; TCRdb keeps in-frame clones, though not all of them. The top ten hold roughly 13% of the sample, which has roughly 98,000 clones, over 85% seen once. Specimen: peripheral blood, collected on day 0 of AZD1222 vaccination. These receptors were collected from an adult in good health.

Here the CDR3 DNA reads TGTGCCAGCAGCTTATACGCAGCAACTAATGAAAAACTGTTTTTT. Its translation is CASSLYAATNEKLFF. The rearrangement links TRBV7-2 to TRBJ1-4; D uncertain. Germline CDR1 is SGHTA and CDR2 is FQGNSA. The CDR3 totals 15 residues. Trimming stripped 2 bases from V and 0 bases from J, with 7 bases between.

In this sample, this clone turned up once. The V call is TRBV7-9, the J call TRBJ2-5; D not certain. Germline lookup yields CDR1 SEHNR and CDR2 FQNEAQ (reference sequence). This CDR3 has 12 amino acids. V lost 2 bases and J 4 bases, leaving 5 bases between the germline ends. The CDR3 nucleotides read TGTGCCAGCAGCTTATCAGGAGAGACCCAGTACTTC. The encoded protein is CASSLSGETQYF.

The chain has TRBV6-5 and TRBJ1-3; TRBD1 matches 7 bases. The V gene's germline CDR1 is MNHEY and CDR2 SVGAGI. Trimming removed 6 bases from V and 0 bases from J; junction bases left unmatched: 5. This CDR3 contains 15 residues. The CDR3 spells CASRSGGLSGNTIYF. The CDR3 region has the DNA TGTGCCAGCAGGTCAGGGGGGCTCTCTGGAAACACCATATATTTT.

DNA for the CDR3: TGTGCCACCAGTGCAGGTTATGGGGCCGGGGAGCTGTTTTTT. It is translated as CATSAGYGAGELFF. This chain joins TRBV24-1 and TRBJ2-2; no clear D. The germline V and J ends were trimmed by 5 bases and 6 bases, with 12 bases remaining between them. Per germline, CDR1 KGHDR and CDR2 SFDVKD. CDR3 length: 14 amino acids.

The CDR3 nucleotides are TGCGCCAGCAACCTAGGGACAGCCAACACCGGGGAGCTGTTTTTT. Translation gives CASNLGTANTGELFF. This chain connects TRBV5-1 to TRBJ2-2, with TRBD1 identical over 7 bases. The CDR3 is 15 residues long. J gave up 2 bases and V 6 bases, and 7 bases lay outside the gene matches. In germline, CDR1 is SGHRS, CDR2 YFSETQ.

V and J are TRBV5-1 and TRBJ1-1; TRBD1 is a possible D gene (5 bases). V gave up 0 bases and J gave up 4 bases, with 10 bases separating them. This CDR3 has 14 amino acids. Germline V lookup: CDR1 SGHRS, CDR2 YFSETQ. The CDR3 DNA follows: TGCGCCAGCAGCTTGGAATGGGGGGGCACTGAAGCTTTCTTT. It specifies CASSLEWGGTEAFF. The full variable domain, completed using reference TRBV5-1 and TRBJ1-1, is KAGVTQTPRYLIKTRGQQVTLSCSPISGHRSVSWYQQTPGQGLQFLFEYFSETQRNKGNFPGRFSGRQFSNSRSEMNVSTLELGDSALYLCASSLEWGGTEAFFGQGTRLTVV.

The rearrangement joins TRBV30 to TRBJ1-4; D not resolved. The V and J ends lost 3 bases and 8 bases respectively, with 13 bases between them. The CDR3 sequence is 13 residues long. The germline V gene has CDR1 GTSNPN and CDR2 SVGIG (reference sequence). CDR3 protein: CAWSQTRGEKLFF. In DNA form, the CDR3 reads TGTGCCTGGAGCCAAACCCGAGGGGAAAAACTGTTTTTT.

J is TRBJ1-2 and V is TRBV5-5; weak D call: TRBD1 (6 bases). The CDR3 covers 14 residues. The germline gives CDR1 SGHKS, CDR2 YYEKEE (reference sequence). V was trimmed by 4 bases and J by 2 bases, leaving 12 bases between them. Here the CDR3 DNA reads TGTGCCAGCAGCGACGCACAGGGAAACTATGGCTACACCTTC. This translates into CASSDAQGNYGYTF.

This clone was seen just once. The chain uses TRBV6-6 and TRBJ2-5; TRBD1 agrees at 8 bases. V was clipped by 5 bases and J by 5 bases; unmatched bases: 13. The CDR3 covers 16 residues. Germline V gene lookup returns CDR1 MNHNY and CDR2 SVGAGI (reference sequence). CDR3 coding DNA: TGTGCCAGCAGTCACCGGACAGGGCCTATCGATGAGACCCAGTACTTC. Encoded protein: CASSHRTGPIDETQYF.

V and J are TRBV18 and TRBJ1-5, with D possibly matching TRBD1 (5 bases). Trimming removed 4 bases at V and 1 base at J, with 5 bases between. The CDR3 consists of 13 residues. Per the germline V gene, CDR1 is KGHSH and CDR2 is LQKENI. CDR3 in DNA: TGTGCCAGCTCACAGGGGAGCAATCAGCCCCAGCATTTT. This gives the protein CASSQGSNQPQHF.

The rearrangement uses TRBV15 and TRBJ1-5; D gene uncertain. The CDR3 runs 13 residues. V was shortened by 0 bases and J by 6 bases, with 6 bases between the two germline ends. CDR1 and CDR2 (germline): LNHNV, YYDKDF (reference sequence). The CDR3 here is CATSRDPSQPQHF. CDR3 nucleotide sequence: TGTGCCACCAGCAGAGATCCTAGTCAGCCCCAGCATTTT.

The rearrangement links TRBV29-1 to TRBJ1-6; TRBD1 might be the D (5 bases). Germline-derived CDR1 and CDR2 are SQVTM and ANQGSEA. V was clipped by 2 bases and J by 5 bases, with 7 bases between them. The CDR3 is 13 residues long. In DNA, the CDR3 is TGCAGCGTTGAAACAGGACATAATTCACCCCTCCACTTT. This translates into CSVETGHNSPLHF. The whole variable domain, remainder taken from reference TRBV29-1 and TRBJ1-6, is SAVISQKPSRDICQRGTSLTIQCQVDSQVTMMFWYRQQPGQSLTLIATANQGSEATYESGFVIDKFPISRPNLTFSTLTVSNMSPEDSSIYLCSVETGHNSPLHFGNGTRLTVT.

The V and J genes are TRBV27 and TRBJ1-4; D perhaps matches TRBD1 (6 bases). CDR3 length equals 16 residues. Germline loops: CDR1 MNHEY, CDR2 SMNVEV (reference sequence). V lost 5 bases, J lost 2 bases, and 15 bases lay in between. The CDR3: CASSIGQWGTNEKLFF. In DNA form, the CDR3 reads TGTGCCAGCAGTATCGGACAGTGGGGGACTAATGAAAAACTGTTTTTT.

The chain recombines TRBV7-2 with TRBJ2-3; the match to TRBD1 covers 7 bases. This CDR3 is 15 amino acids long. The germline V gene has CDR1 SGHTA and CDR2 FQGNSA. The J segment lost 2 bases and the V segment lost 2 bases, leaving 4 bases of the junction unmatched. The CDR3 DNA reads as TGTGCCAGCAGCTTAACGAAGGGGGCCACAGATACGCAGTATTTT. The encoded protein is CASSLTKGATDTQYF.

The chain combines TRBV5-1 with TRBJ2-2; TRBD1 aligns across 7 bases. CDR3 length equals 15 residues. V shed 4 bases, J shed 2 bases, and the junction held 5 bases outside the gene matches. Germline CDR1 is SGHRS and CDR2 is YFSETQ. The CDR3 region is CASSPGQINTGELFF. CDR3 coding DNA: TGCGCCAGCAGCCCGGGACAGATTAACACCGGGGAGCTGTTTTTT.

The chain combines TRBV3-1 (or the pseudogene TRBV3-2) with TRBJ1-1; possibly TRBD1 for D (5 bases). CDR1 LGHDT and CDR2 YNNKEL come from the germline V gene (reference sequence). Trimming took 4 bases from V and 0 from J, leaving 9 bases between them. The CDR3 consists of 14 residues. The CDR3 here is CASSPGTVNTEAFF. CDR3 sequence (DNA): TGTGCCAGCAGCCCGGGGACGGTGAACACTGAAGCTTTCTTT.

This clone was seen once. The CDR3 nucleotides are TGTGCCAGCAGCCGGGGACAGGGGGTTTGGAATGAGCAGTTCTTC. Translating gives CASSRGQGVWNEQFF. The V gene is TRBV11-2, the J gene TRBJ2-1; TRBD1 aligns across 11 bases. The CDR3 extends over 15 amino acids. The ends lost 5 bases at V and 7 bases at J; junction bases unmatched: 7. Germline V gene sequence: CDR1 SGHAT, CDR2 FQNNGV.

This clone was detected only once. This chain uses TRBV28 with TRBJ1-1; 8 positions match TRBD1. V shed 7 bases and J 4 bases; nucleotides not matched to a gene: 2. The germline V gene has CDR1 MDHEN and CDR2 SYDVKM. This CDR3 spans 12 amino acids. DNA of the CDR3: TGTGCCAGCAAAGACAGGGGCACTGAAGCTTTCTTT. Its translation: CASKDRGTEAFF.

The genes are TRBV5-8 and TRBJ2-1, with D maybe TRBD2 (5 bases). V was trimmed by 4 bases and J by 10 bases, leaving 12 bases between them. Germline V gene sequence: CDR1 SGHTS, CDR2 YDEGEE. CDR3 length: 12 amino acids. Here the CDR3 DNA reads TGTGCCAGCAGCATCCGACTACGCGAGCAGTTCTTC. Its protein product is CASSIRLREQFF.

This chain uses TRBV23-1 with TRBJ2-7; tentative D call: TRBD2 (6 bases). TRBV23-1 is given ORF status, its function remaining uncertain. Trimming shortened V by 2 bases and J by 3 bases, and 11 bases separated the two germline ends. The length of the CDR3 is 14 residues. DNA for the CDR3: TGCGCCAGCAGTCAACCGGGGGAATACTACGAGCAGTACTTC. Amino acid sequence: CASSQPGEYYEQYF.

The chain uses TRBV19 and TRBJ1-5; D perhaps matches TRBD1 (6 bases). From germline, CDR1 is LNHDA and CDR2 SQIVND (reference sequence). The ends were cut back, 10 bases at V and 4 bases at J, with 17 bases in the middle. This CDR3 spans 14 amino acids. The CDR3 nucleotides read TGTGCCACAACCCCCAGGGGCGCAAATCAGCCCCAGCATTTT. This gives the protein CATTPRGANQPQHF. The entire variable domain, with the rest obtained from reference TRBV19 and TRBJ1-5, is as follows: DGGITQSPKYLFRKEGQNVTLSCEQNLNHDAMYWYRQDPGQGLRLIYYSQIVNDFQKGDIAEGYSVSREKKESFPLTVTSAQKNPTAFYLCATTPRGANQPQHFGDGTRLSIL.

The rearrangement uses TRBV15 and TRBJ2-1; D unresolved. The CDR3 extends over 13 amino acids. Germline values: CDR1 LNHNV, CDR2 YYDKDF (reference sequence). The V end was cut by 0 bases, the J end by 8 bases, with 8 bases between. This chain's CDR3 is CATSRDTTYEQFF. The CDR3 DNA sequence: TGTGCCACCAGCAGAGATACGACCTATGAGCAGTTCTTC.

The chain joins TRBV12-3 or TRBV12-4 to TRBJ1-5; D gene ambiguous. The CDR3 has 13 amino acids. Trimming took 2 bases from V and 5 from J, leaving 7 bases between them. CDR3 DNA: TGTGCCAGCAGTTTATCGCGTGATCAGCCCCAGCATTTT. Protein: CASSLSRDQPQHF.

The V and J genes are TRBV6-4 and TRBJ2-2; D is undetermined. The CDR3 length is 13 residues. The V end was cut by 2 bases, the J end by 7 bases, with 8 bases between. Germline assignment: CDR1 MRHNA and CDR2 SNTAGT. This CDR3 reads CASSDSIGGELFF. CDR3 nucleotides: TGTGCCAGCAGTGACAGTATTGGCGGGGAGCTGTTTTTT.

V is TRBV7-9 and J is TRBJ2-3, with D possibly matching TRBD1 (6 bases). Germline V gene sequence: CDR1 SEHNR, CDR2 FQNEAQ (reference sequence). Trimming stripped 1 base from V and 4 bases from J, with 15 bases between. The CDR3 totals 16 residues. The CDR3 DNA sequence: TGTGCCAGCAGCTTAGTTGGGGACACTTTGGCAGATACGCAGTATTTT. The encoded protein is CASSLVGDTLADTQYF. Complete variable domain (other parts from reference TRBV7-9 and TRBJ2-3): DTGVSQNPRHKITKRGQNVTFRCDPISEHNRLYWYRQTLGQGPEFLTYFQNEAQLEKSRLLSDRFSAERPKGSFSTLEIQRTEQGDSAMYLCASSLVGDTLADTQYFGPGTRLTVL.

The chain recombines TRBV2 with TRBJ2-1; TRBD1 aligns across 8 bases. Germline lookup yields CDR1 SNHLY and CDR2 FYNNEI. The V gene end was trimmed by 8 bases and the J gene end by 6 bases; junction bases not matched to a gene: 6. CDR3 length equals 13 residues. The CDR3 region is CASPVGTGNEQFF. DNA of the CDR3: TGTGCCAGCCCAGTGGGGACAGGCAATGAGCAGTTCTTC.

V usage is TRBV30 and J usage is TRBJ1-6; 8 bases align to TRBD1. CDR1 is GTSNPN, CDR2 SVGIG, per germline (reference sequence). Losses at the gene ends were 2 bases for V and 7 bases for J; bases not matched to a gene: 4. There are 14 residues in the CDR3. The CDR3 DNA reads as TGTGCCTGGAGTTACAGGGGGGGGAATTCACCCCTCCACTTT. Protein product: CAWSYRGGNSPLHF.

The V call is TRBV7-8, the J call TRBJ2-7, with D tentatively TRBD1 or TRBD2 (5 bases each). Per germline, CDR1 SGHVS and CDR2 FQNEAQ. The CDR3 extends over 14 amino acids. V lost 0 bases to trimming and J lost 3 bases, with 9 bases between them. In nucleotides, the CDR3 is TGTGCCAGCAGCTTAGCTCCAGGGAGCTACGAGCAGTACTTC. Residues: CASSLAPGSYEQYF.